These 4 T cell receptor beta chains came from one sample sequenced in a study of blood T cell repertoires in COVID-19. Method: immunoSEQ multiplex PCR; TCRdb's copy keeps in-frame clones and lacks some. The sample has around 300,000 clones, approximately 91% seen once. The specimen sequenced was PBMCs or T cells enriched from blood (not recorded which). The origin of the receptors is a woman under 40 who had recovered from COVID-19.

The gene calls are TRBV5-1 and TRBJ1-2; D uncertain. Per the germline V gene, CDR1 is SGHRS and CDR2 is YFSETQ. CDR3 size: 15 residues. The V gene lost 6 bases and the J gene lost 5 bases, with 20 bases spanning the gap. CDR3 sequence: CASTLEGGGLYGYTF. The CDR3 DNA sequence: TGCGCCAGCACCCTTGAAGGTGGAGGTTTGTATGGCTACACCTTC.

The chain carries TRBV5-4 and TRBJ2-3, with 8 bases matching TRBD2. The V gene end was trimmed by 4 bases and the J gene end by 7 bases; junction bases not matched to a gene: 11. Germline V gives CDR1 SGHNT, CDR2 YYREEE (reference sequence). The CDR3 spans 15 residues. CDR3 DNA sequence: TGTGCCAGCAGCCGTCCATCGGGGGGGAGTAATACGCAGTATTTT. The encoded protein is CASSRPSGGSNTQYF.

The chain recombines TRBV15 with TRBJ1-4, with D unclear. Germline CDR1 reads LNHNV; CDR2 reads YYDKDF (reference sequence). This CDR3 is built from 15 residues. V gave up 1 base and J gave up 5 bases, with 11 bases separating them. This CDR3 is CATSRVAGLNEKLFF. CDR3 nucleotide sequence: TGTGCCACCAGCAGAGTAGCGGGGTTAAATGAAAAACTGTTTTTT.

This chain joins TRBV5-1 and TRBJ2-5; TRBD2 aligns across 9 bases. Trimming removed 2 bases from V and 5 bases from J; junction bases left unmatched: 7. Germline assignment: CDR1 SGHRS and CDR2 YFSETQ. This CDR3 is 15 amino acids long. CDR3 in amino acids: CASSFLAGVLETQYF. The CDR3 nucleotides are TGCGCCAGCAGCTTTTTAGCGGGAGTCCTGGAGACCCAGTACTTC.